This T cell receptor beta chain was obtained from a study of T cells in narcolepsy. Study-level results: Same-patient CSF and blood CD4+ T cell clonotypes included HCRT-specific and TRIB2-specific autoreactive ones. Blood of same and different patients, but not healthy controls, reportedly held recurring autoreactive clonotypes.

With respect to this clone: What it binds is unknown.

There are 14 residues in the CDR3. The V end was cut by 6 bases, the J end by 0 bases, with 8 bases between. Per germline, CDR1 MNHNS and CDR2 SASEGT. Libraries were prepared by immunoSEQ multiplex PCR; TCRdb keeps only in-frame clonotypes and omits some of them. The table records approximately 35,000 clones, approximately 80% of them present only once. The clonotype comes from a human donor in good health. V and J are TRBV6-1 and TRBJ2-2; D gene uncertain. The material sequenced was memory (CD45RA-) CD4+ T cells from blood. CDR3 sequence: CASSAVSNTGELFF. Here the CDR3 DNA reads TGTGCCAGCAGCGCAGTCTCGAACACCGGGGAGCTGTTTTTT.